Listed below are T cell receptor beta chains from one sample, sequenced in a study of early T cells in non-severe SARS-CoV-2 infection. One entry per CDR3 protein, called by TCRdb with MiXCR from the 5' RACE reads. The sample carries 88,000 or so distinct CDR3 sequences, approximately 15% recorded once. Source material: whole blood. The origin of the receptors is an adult who was a healthcare worker with PCR-confirmed SARS-CoV-2 infection or an uninfected control (not recorded which). CDR3s include the opening cysteine and the closing phenylalanine or tryptophan. The D gene is left open where the match is weak. A clone size is listed for some rows: how often the clone was seen (once, few, many), or a class if it is expanded.

many,TRBV28,TRBJ2-3,-,TGTGCCAGCAGTCCCTGGTCAGATACGCAGTATTTT,CASSPWSDTQYF
-,TRBV4-3,TRBJ1-6,TRBD1,TGCGCCAGCAGCTCCGGGACAGAGAATTCACCCCTCCACTTT,CASSSGTENSPLHF
-,TRBV28,TRBJ1-5,-,TGTGCCAGCAGATTCTTCGGGGGCCGGCAGCCCCAGCATTTT,CASRFFGGRQPQHF
-,TRBV10-2,TRBJ1-1,-,TGCGCCAGCAGTGAGGGCAGGTTCATGAACACTGAAGCTTTCTTT,CASSEGRFMNTEAFF
-,TRBV29-1,TRBJ2-7,-,TGCAGCGCGCGTGGGATGCGTGGGGTATTGCCTAACGAGCAGTACTTC,CSARGMRGVLPNEQYF
few,TRBV6-6,TRBJ2-7,-,TGTGCCACCGGCGAGCAGTACTTC,CATGEQYF
-,TRBV3-1,TRBJ2-2,-,TGTGCCAGCAGCCAAGGCACCTTAGCCGGGGAGCTGTTTTTT,CASSQGTLAGELFF
few,TRBV12-3/TRBV12-4,TRBJ1-1,-,TGTGCCAGCAGACTCCCTGGGGTCTCTGGTGAAGCTTTCTTT,CASRLPGVSGEAFF
-,TRBV6-5,TRBJ1-2,TRBD1,TGTGCCACATTGGACAGGGGTAACTATGGCTACACCTTC,CATLDRGNYGYTF
-,TRBV7-2,TRBJ2-3,-,TGTGCCAGCAGTTCCAGCGGCCTCAGCACAGATACGCAGTATTTT,CASSSSGLSTDTQYF
-,TRBV11-2,TRBJ2-3,TRBD2,TGTGCCAGCAGCTCCAGACTAGCGGACACAGATACGCAGTATTTT,CASSSRLADTDTQYF
-,TRBV20-1,TRBJ2-5,-,TGCAGTGCGCGGGCCCCAGAGACCCAGTACTTC,CSARAPETQYF
few,TRBV5-5,TRBJ1-6,-,TGTGCCAGCAGCTTGGGACTGGATAATTCACCCCTCCACTTT,CASSLGLDNSPLHF
-,TRBV6-5,TRBJ2-7,-,TGTGCCAGCAGTTACACGGACGGAATTACCTACGAGCAGTACTTC,CASSYTDGITYEQYF